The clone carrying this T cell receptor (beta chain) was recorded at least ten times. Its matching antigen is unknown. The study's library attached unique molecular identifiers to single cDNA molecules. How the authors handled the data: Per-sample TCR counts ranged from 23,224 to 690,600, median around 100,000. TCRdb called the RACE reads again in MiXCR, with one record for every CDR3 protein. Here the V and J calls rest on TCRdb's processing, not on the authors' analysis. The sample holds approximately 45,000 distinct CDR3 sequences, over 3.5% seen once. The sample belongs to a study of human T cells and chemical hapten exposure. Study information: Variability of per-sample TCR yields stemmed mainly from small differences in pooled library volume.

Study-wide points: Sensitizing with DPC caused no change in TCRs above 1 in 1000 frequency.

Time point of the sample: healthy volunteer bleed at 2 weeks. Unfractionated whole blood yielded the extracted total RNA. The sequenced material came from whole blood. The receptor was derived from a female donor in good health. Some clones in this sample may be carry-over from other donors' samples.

In DNA, the CDR3 is TGTGCCAGCAGTCGAGCCGGGACTACATACTACGAGCAGTACTTC. Residues: CASSRAGTTYYEQYF. The gene calls are TRBV6-2 or TRBV6-3 and TRBJ2-7, with 7 bases aligning to TRBD2. After removal of 5 bases from V and 3 bases from J, the junction contained 10 bases not matched to a gene. The CDR3 totals 15 residues. CDR1 and CDR2 from the germline V gene are MNHEY and SVGEGT.